This section outlines one T cell receptor (beta chain) sequence together with its context. Its antigen remains unidentified. RNA amounts of about 0.5 to 1 ug underwent reverse transcription with random hexamers. TCRdb reanalysed the immunoSEQ multiplex PCR reads using MiXCR and keeps one entry per CDR3 protein. The profile covers roughly 150,000 distinct CDR3 sequences, with 90% to 97% appearing a single time and over 0.065% taken by the ten largest. Germline assignment: CDR1 MGHDK and CDR2 SYGVNS. The CDR3 runs to 12 residues. The V gene lost 6 bases and the J gene lost 3 bases, with 9 bases spanning the gap. These data belong to a study of CD8 T cells in Susac syndrome. Study information: When blood was drawn, the patients with Susac syndrome were therapy-naive, on corticosteroids, or on intravenous immunoglobulin alone.

Study observations and caveats: TCR sequencing and HLA analysis covered a relatively small number of individuals.

This chain uses TRBV25-1 with TRBJ2-7; perhaps TRBD2 as D (5 bases). The sequence was obtained from a human donor with Susac syndrome. The sequenced material came from CD4+ T cells from PBMCs. CDR3 loop: CASSAGGYEQYF. The CDR3 DNA follows: TGTGCCAGCAGCGCGGGCGGCTACGAGCAGTACTTC.